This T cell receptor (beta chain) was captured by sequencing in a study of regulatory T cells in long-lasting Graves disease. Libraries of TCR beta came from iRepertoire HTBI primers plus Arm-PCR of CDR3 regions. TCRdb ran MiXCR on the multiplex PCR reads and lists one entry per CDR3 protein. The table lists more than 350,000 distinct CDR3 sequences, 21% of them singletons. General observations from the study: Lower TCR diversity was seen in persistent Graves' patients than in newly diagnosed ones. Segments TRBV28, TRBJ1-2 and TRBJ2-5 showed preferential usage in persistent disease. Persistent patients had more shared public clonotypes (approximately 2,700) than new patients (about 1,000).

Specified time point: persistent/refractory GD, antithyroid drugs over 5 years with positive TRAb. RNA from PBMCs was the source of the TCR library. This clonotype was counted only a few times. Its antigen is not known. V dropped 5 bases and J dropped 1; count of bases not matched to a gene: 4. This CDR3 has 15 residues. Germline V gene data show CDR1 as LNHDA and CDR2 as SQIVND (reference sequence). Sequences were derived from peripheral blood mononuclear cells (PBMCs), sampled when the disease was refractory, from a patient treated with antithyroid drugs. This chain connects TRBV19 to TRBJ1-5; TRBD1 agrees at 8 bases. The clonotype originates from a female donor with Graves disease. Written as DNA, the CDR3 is TGTGCCAGTAGTTGGGGACAGGCGAGCAATCAGCCCCAGCATTTT. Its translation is CASSWGQASNQPQHF.